This T cell receptor (beta chain) was found in a study of HIV-infected patients and healthy controls. Study outcomes and limitations: MAIT alpha-chain CDR3s were frequent in healthy controls, depleted in HIV+.

cDNA was made from about 510 ng RNA using alpha and beta constant primers. Alpha and beta chain libraries were made separately by chain-specific third strand synthesis with multiplexing indices. Ligation attached cDNA to a 5' RACE adapter that carried a random hexamer and SP2 site. TCRdb analysed the 5' RACE reads with MiXCR anew, one entry per CDR3 protein. The data hold fewer than 20,000 distinct CDR3 sequences, with more than 7.5% observed a single time. This clonotype is labeled medium-sized (0.01 to 0.1%). Its antigen is not identified. CDR1 and CDR2 from the germline V gene are SQVTM and ANQGSEA. The CDR3 runs 13 residues. V shed 5 bases, J shed 7 bases, and the junction held 9 bases outside the gene matches. Antiretroviral therapy had run roughly three months, about 14 weeks, before follow-up blood collection. Whole blood was used without fractionation, so all unsorted peripheral T cells were included.

The chain has TRBV29-1 and TRBJ2-3; 7 bases are shared with TRBD2. The starting material was blood, obtained during antiretroviral therapy. The sequence came from an adult with HIV infection. The CDR3 nucleotides are TGCAGCGTTCTCCCGAGCGGGATGAATACGCAGTATTTT. Amino acids: CSVLPSGMNTQYF.